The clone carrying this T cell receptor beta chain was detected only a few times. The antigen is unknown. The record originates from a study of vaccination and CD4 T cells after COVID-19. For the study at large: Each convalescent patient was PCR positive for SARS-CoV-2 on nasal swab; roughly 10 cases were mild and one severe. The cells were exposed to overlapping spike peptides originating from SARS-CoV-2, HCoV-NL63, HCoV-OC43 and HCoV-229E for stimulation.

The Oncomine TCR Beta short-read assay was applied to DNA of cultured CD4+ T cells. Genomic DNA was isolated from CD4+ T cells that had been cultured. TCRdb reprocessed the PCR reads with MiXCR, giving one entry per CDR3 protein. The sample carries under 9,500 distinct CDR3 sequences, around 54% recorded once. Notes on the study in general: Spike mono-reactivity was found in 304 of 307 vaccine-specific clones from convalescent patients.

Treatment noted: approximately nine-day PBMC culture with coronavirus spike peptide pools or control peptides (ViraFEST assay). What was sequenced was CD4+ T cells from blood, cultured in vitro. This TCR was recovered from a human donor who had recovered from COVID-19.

The CDR3 sequence is CSTRLIRDSSPLHF. CDR3 sequence (DNA): TGCAGTACAAGACTTATCCGGGACTCCTCACCCCTCCACTTT. The rearrangement uses TRBV20-1 and TRBJ1-6, with D possibly matching TRBD1 (5 bases). CDR1 and CDR2 (germline): DFQATT, SNEGSKA (reference sequence). The CDR3 runs 14 residues. V dropped 8 bases and J dropped 10 bases, with 21 bases sitting between them.